The 19 T cell receptor beta chains presented below share a single source sample, sequenced in a study of T cell clones after liver transplantation. Sequencing used immunoSEQ multiplex PCR; TCRdb keeps in-frame clones, though not all of them. The table lists 45,000 to 55,000 clones, around 85% of them singletons. Sample: CD4+ T cells from blood, taken before liver transplant. The receptor set was obtained from a human donor who received a liver transplant.

The chain has TRBV5-4 and TRBJ2-1; D gene uncertain. Germline CDR1 SGHNT, CDR2 YYREEE (reference sequence). CDR3 length: 15 residues. Trimming removed 3 bases at V and 6 bases at J, with 16 bases between. CDR3 sequence: CASSSWTSQANEQFF. The CDR3 coding sequence is TGTGCCAGCAGCTCCTGGACCTCCCAGGCCAATGAGCAGTTCTTC.

This clone was seen more than once but under ten times. For the CDR3, the DNA is TGTGCCAGCACCCCTCCCCGAGGACAGGCTTCGGGCGAGCAGTACTTC. Its translation: CASTPPRGQASGEQYF. The V and J genes are TRBV28 and TRBJ2-7, with 7 bases fitting TRBD1. The CDR3 totals 16 residues. V was clipped by 7 bases and J by 6 bases; unmatched bases: 18. Germline V gene lookup returns CDR1 MDHEN and CDR2 SYDVKM.

This clone has only one observation. The chain is built from TRBV4-1 and TRBJ2-7, with D perhaps TRBD1 (6 bases). The germline V gene encodes CDR1 MGHRA and CDR2 YSYEKL. Trimming took off 1 base at V and 2 bases at J, with 21 bases between the two ends. This CDR3 contains 18 residues. The CDR3 DNA follows: TGCGCCAGCAGCCAAGGAAGAGCCGGGGTAAGGGGGACCTACGAGCAGTACTTC. As protein: CASSQGRAGVRGTYEQYF.

The chain carries TRBV7-2 and TRBJ2-7; the D is unclear. This CDR3 comprises 13 residues. From germline, CDR1 is SGHTA and CDR2 FQGNSA. Trimming pared 5 bases from V and 0 bases from J, leaving 8 bases between. In DNA form, the CDR3 reads TGTGCCAGCAGCCGGGTCCTCTCCTACGAGCAGTACTTC. It yields the protein CASSRVLSYEQYF.

The chain recombines TRBV7-9 with TRBJ1-5; D unresolved. The CDR3 has 12 residues. Germline V gene lookup returns CDR1 SEHNR and CDR2 FQNEAQ (reference sequence). V dropped 2 bases and J dropped 3 bases, with 2 bases sitting between them. CDR3 protein: CASSLNNQPQHF. The CDR3 DNA reads TGTGCCAGCAGCTTAAACAATCAGCCCCAGCATTTT.

The gene calls are TRBV6-6 and TRBJ2-2, with D hard to call. Trimming took off 2 bases at V and 6 bases at J, with 1 base between the two ends. The CDR3 length is 11 residues. The germline gives CDR1 MNHNY, CDR2 SVGAGI (reference sequence). As DNA, the CDR3 is TGTGCCAGCAGTTACCCCGGGGAGCTGTTTTTT. Encoded protein: CASSYPGELFF.

J is TRBJ2-2 and V is TRBV5-1, with 11 bases identical to TRBD1. This CDR3 comprises 15 residues. Germline lookup yields CDR1 SGHRS and CDR2 YFSETQ. The trim removed 4 bases at V and 4 bases at J, leaving 3 bases unmatched. CDR3 sequence: CASSKGQGGTGELFF. The DNA for the CDR3 is TGCGCCAGCAGCAAGGGACAGGGGGGCACCGGGGAGCTGTTTTTT.

The count of this clone is one. The rearrangement uses TRBV5-1 and TRBJ2-2; D perhaps matches TRBD1 (6 bases). Germline CDR1 reads SGHRS; CDR2 reads YFSETQ. Between the trimmed V and J ends, which lost 3 bases and 7 bases, there was a span of 13 bases. The CDR3 runs to 14 residues. CDR3 loop: CASSWKQGYGELFF. CDR3 DNA: TGCGCCAGCAGCTGGAAACAGGGTTACGGGGAGCTGTTTTTT.

The rearrangement links TRBV6-5 to TRBJ2-3; 7 bases fit TRBD1. Germline V lookup: CDR1 MNHEY, CDR2 SVGAGI. CDR3 length equals 14 residues. The J segment lost 0 bases and the V segment lost 6 bases, leaving 3 bases of the junction unmatched. In DNA, the CDR3 is TGTGCCAGCAGCCGGACAGGCAGCACAGATACGCAGTATTTT. Translating gives CASSRTGSTDTQYF.

This clone came up a few times. The chain has TRBV6-5 and TRBJ1-1; 7 positions match TRBD1. Unmatched junction bases numbered 12, after V lost 2 bases and J lost 12 bases. The CDR3 covers 14 residues. Per germline, CDR1 MNHEY and CDR2 SVGAGI. The CDR3 loop reads CASSYGGGTVMSFF. The CDR3 nucleotides read TGTGCCAGCAGTTACGGAGGCGGGACAGTGATGTCTTTCTTT.

The chain is built from TRBV5-8 and TRBJ2-7, with D unclear. The germline V gene has CDR1 SGHTS and CDR2 YDEGEE. CDR3 size: 13 residues. Trimming took off 6 bases at V and 7 bases at J, with 17 bases between the two ends. In DNA form, the CDR3 reads TGTGCCAGCAAGTTCCTGGGCGCGCGGGAGCAGTACTTC. Encoded protein: CASKFLGAREQYF.

The chain carries TRBV6-6 and TRBJ2-1; 13 bases agree with TRBD2. With V trimmed by 7 bases and J by 15 bases, 12 bases remained unmatched. There are 14 residues in the CDR3. Germline CDR1 MNHNY, CDR2 SVGAGI (reference sequence). The DNA for the CDR3 is TGTGCCAGCACCGACGGGGGACTAGCGGGACTTCTGTTCTTC. Amino acids: CASTDGGLAGLLFF.

This chain joins TRBV5-1 and TRBJ2-7, with D tentatively TRBD1 (5 bases). The CDR3 has 16 amino acids. In germline, CDR1 is SGHRS, CDR2 YFSETQ. Trimming left V 0 bases short and J 0 bases short, with 13 bases between. This chain's CDR3 is CASSLDPTVISYEQYF. CDR3 sequence (DNA): TGCGCCAGCAGCTTGGACCCGACAGTCATCTCCTACGAGCAGTACTTC.

In its sample, this clone was seen a few times. This rearrangement joins TRBV5-1 to TRBJ2-7; 8 bases are a match to TRBD1. Germline V gene lookup returns CDR1 SGHRS and CDR2 YFSETQ. The ends lost 4 bases at V and 2 bases at J; junction bases unmatched: 5. This CDR3 is 14 amino acids long. The CDR3 spells CASSLLQGAYEQYF. CDR3 in DNA: TGCGCCAGCAGCCTCTTACAGGGGGCCTACGAGCAGTACTTC.

The V and J genes are TRBV13 and TRBJ1-1, with D unclear. The CDR3 spans 13 residues. The germline CDR1 and CDR2 sequences are PRHDT and FYEKMQ (reference sequence). With 1 base removed from V and 3 bases from J, the gap between germline ends came to 6 bases. CDR3 nucleotides: TGTGCCAGCAGCTTAGACAGAGACACTGAAGCTTTCTTT. This codes for CASSLDRDTEAFF.

The V gene is TRBV19, the J gene TRBJ1-1, with 7 nucleotides matching TRBD1. Germline V CDR1 and CDR2: LNHDA, SQIVND (reference sequence). The V segment lost 5 bases and the J segment 1 base; nucleotides outside the gene matches: 4. The CDR3 has 14 amino acids. CDR3 DNA sequence: TGTGCCAGTAGTCTCAGGACAGGGAACACTGAAGCTTTCTTT. Protein: CASSLRTGNTEAFF.

This chain uses TRBV2 with TRBJ2-3; maybe TRBD1 (6 bases). Trimming removed 11 bases from V and 4 bases from J, with 25 bases in between. CDR3 length: 16 residues. Germline assignment: CDR1 SNHLY and CDR2 FYNNEI. CDR3 loop: CAGQHRVLVEADTQYF. The CDR3 bases are TGTGCCGGTCAACACAGGGTACTTGTGGAGGCAGATACGCAGTATTTT.

V is TRBV6-1 and J is TRBJ2-7, with 8 bases fitting TRBD2. Germline assignment: CDR1 MNHNS and CDR2 SASEGT. Trimming cost V 2 bases and J 0 bases; bases outside gene matches: 6. This CDR3 has 16 residues. In DNA, the CDR3 is TGTGCCAGCAGTGAATCCGGGGGGGCCCTCTCCTACGAGCAGTACTTC. Translated, it gives CASSESGGALSYEQYF.

The chain uses TRBV19 and TRBJ2-3, with D maybe TRBD1 (5 bases). CDR3 size: 13 residues. CDR1 is LNHDA and CDR2 is SQIVND in the germline V gene (reference sequence). Trimming took off 5 bases at V and 2 bases at J, with 8 bases between the two ends. The CDR3 loop is CASSVTVTDTQYF. In nucleotides, the CDR3 is TGTGCCAGTAGTGTGACAGTCACAGATACGCAGTATTTT.